This T cell receptor (beta chain) comes out of a study of blood T cell repertoires in COVID-19. The overall study: Sources were T cells, B-cell-depleted T cells, or PBMCs; the material itself was cDNA or gDNA.

Per the germline V gene, CDR1 is LNHDA and CDR2 is SQIVND (reference sequence). V lost 3 bases, J lost 6 bases, and 3 bases stayed unmatched. The CDR3 spans 13 residues. Original methodology: How many nucleated cells were present was estimated from reference gene primer amplification. Repertoires were generated with immunoSEQ multiplex PCR, while TCRdb's copy carries only in-frame clones and drops some. That table supplies the V and J calls and clone size; D and trimming were determined from the DNA. Here the sample spans about 46,000 clones, more than 75% being singletons. The receptor comes from a man aged 45-65 years with active COVID-19. V usage is TRBV19 and J usage is TRBJ2-7; 9 bases map to TRBD2. Sequencing was carried out using peripheral blood. DNA for the CDR3: TGTGCCAGTAGTATGCGGGAGGGCCTCGAGCAGTACTTC. Protein sequence: CASSMREGLEQYF. Complete variable domain (other parts from reference TRBV19 and TRBJ2-7): DGGITQSPKYLFRKEGQNVTLSCEQNLNHDAMYWYRQDPGQGLRLIYYSQIVNDFQKGDIAEGYSVSREKKESFPLTVTSAQKNPTAFYLCASSMREGLEQYFGPGTRLTVT.